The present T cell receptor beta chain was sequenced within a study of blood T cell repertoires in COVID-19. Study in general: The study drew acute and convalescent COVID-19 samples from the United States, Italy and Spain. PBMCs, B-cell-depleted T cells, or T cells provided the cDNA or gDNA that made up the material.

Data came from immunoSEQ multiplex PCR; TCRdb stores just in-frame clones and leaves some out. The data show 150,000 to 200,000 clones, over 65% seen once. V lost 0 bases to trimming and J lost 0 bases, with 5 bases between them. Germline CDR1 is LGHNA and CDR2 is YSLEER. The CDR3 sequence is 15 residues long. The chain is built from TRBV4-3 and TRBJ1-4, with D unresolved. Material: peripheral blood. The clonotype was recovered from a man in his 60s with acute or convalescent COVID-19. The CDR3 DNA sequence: TGCGCCAGCAGCCAAGAAACAGCAACTAATGAAAAACTGTTTTTT. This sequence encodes CASSQETATNEKLFF.